This T cell receptor beta chain was sequenced in a study of control samples from healthy donors and cancer patients. This CDR3 is 13 amino acids long. The J segment lost 3 bases and the V segment lost 10 bases, leaving 8 bases of the junction unmatched. CDR1 is MNHNY, CDR2 SVGAGI, per germline (reference sequence). Assay: immunoSEQ multiplex PCR; the TCRdb copy retains only in-frame clones and omits some. The sample shows tens of thousands of clones, 75% to 90% of them seen only once. This chain uses TRBV6-6 with TRBJ2-7; TRBD2 matches 8 bases. The receptor was derived from a man aged 65 to 85 in good health. Specimen: blood. The CDR3 here is CATTSGSYYEQYF. In nucleotides, the CDR3 is TGTGCCACAACTAGCGGATCTTACTACGAGCAGTACTTC.